The 4 T cell receptor beta chains listed next were all sequenced from one sample in a study of T-cell memory formation after mild COVID-19. TCRdb reanalysed the 5' RACE reads using MiXCR and keeps one entry per CDR3 protein. In the table there are 300,000 to 350,000 distinct CDR3 sequences, around 19% of which are singletons. Material: PBMCs or a T cell subset sorted from them (not recorded which). These receptors all come from a man between 18 and 35 years old who had mild COVID-19 (a few samples of this study predate the infection). Cell type and time point are not known.

V and J are TRBV7-3 and TRBJ1-2, with a possible D match to TRBD1 (6 bases). Trimming stripped 1 base from V and 8 bases from J, with 14 bases between. Germline V CDR1 and CDR2: SGHTA, FQGTGA. The CDR3 extends over 14 amino acids. The CDR3: CASSLNEGERGYTF. As DNA, the CDR3 is TGTGCCAGCAGCTTAAATGAGGGGGAACGCGGCTACACCTTC.

The chain employs TRBV7-9 and TRBJ1-6; D unclear. Germline CDR1 and CDR2: SEHNR and FQNEAQ (reference sequence). The ends were cut back, 5 bases at V and 10 bases at J, with 12 bases in the middle. The CDR3 sequence is 13 residues long. This CDR3 reads CASSPRLLSPLHF. CDR3 coding DNA: TGTGCCAGCAGCCCCCGTCTTCTGTCACCCCTCCACTTT.

This clonotype was seen only a few times. V is TRBV5-1 and J is TRBJ1-1; 8 bases are a match to TRBD1. There are 14 residues in the CDR3. CDR1 and CDR2 from the germline V gene are SGHRS and YFSETQ. Trimming took 4 bases from V and 5 from J; bases not matched to a gene: 7. Here the CDR3 DNA reads TGCGCCAGCAGCGGGGGACAGGTTAAAACTGAAGCTTTCTTT. It specifies CASSGGQVKTEAFF.

This chain joins TRBV20-1 and TRBJ1-2; D gene uncertain. The CDR3 is 13 amino acids. V gave up 5 bases and J gave up 6 bases, with 16 bases separating them. Per the germline V gene, CDR1 is DFQATT and CDR2 is SNEGSKA (reference sequence). Here the CDR3 reads CSAPLLGSHGYTF. CDR3 sequence (DNA): TGCAGTGCTCCCCTCTTAGGGAGCCATGGCTACACCTTC.